Only a few counts were recorded for the clone carrying this TCR beta chain. No antigen is known for it. PCR used 60 Vbeta primers and 13 Jbeta primers. Profiling relied on immunoSEQ multiplex PCR, and the TCRdb table lists in-frame clones only, not all of them. Of about 170,000 clones in the sample, more than 70% are singletons; the top ten hold 4.5%. The data are from a study of cytomegalovirus exposure and HLA in healthy donors. About the study: Within the Caucasian-associated ancestry cluster were around 81% of the approximately 400 genotyped donors. Overall study results and limits: In terms of immune exposure information, only CMV serostatus was available. DRB1 showed the most TCR associations and HLA-C the fewest in a later analysis, as rates varied by HLA locus. Sequencing likely caused a cluster of highly shared sequence variants.

The sequence was obtained from a woman aged 50 to 60 in good health and CMV-seropositive. The sequencing sample was made of PBMCs.

The CDR3 DNA follows: TGTGCCAGCAGCCCGCGCCGGGGACTAGCGAGCTACGAGCAGTACTTC. This encodes CASSPRRGLASYEQYF. The genes are TRBV7-2 and TRBJ2-7; 10 positions match TRBD2. Losses at the gene ends were 5 bases for V and 3 bases for J; bases not matched to a gene: 10. The CDR3 is 16 amino acids. In germline, CDR1 is SGHTA, CDR2 FQGNSA. The full variable domain, in which reference TRBV7-2 and TRBJ2-7 provide the parts outside the CDR3, is GAGVSQSPSNKVTEKGKDVELRCDPISGHTALYWYRQSLGQGLEFLIYFQGNSAPDKSGLPSDRFSAERTGGSVSTLTIQRTQQEDSAVYLCASSPRRGLASYEQYFGPGTRLTVT.